The T cell receptor (beta chain) under discussion was sequenced for a study of beta chain features in type 1 diabetes. CD45RO/CCR7/CD25/CD127/CD95/CD27 separated CD4+ naive, central memory, regulatory and stem cell-like memory cells by sorting. The isolated RNA, all of it, was reverse transcribed, so expressed TCRB transcripts were what got sequenced. Here immunoSEQ multiplex PCR was the method, and the copy in TCRdb shows in-frame clones only, minus some. This table holds fewer than 250,000 clones, 13% to 15% found once. The specimen was naive CD4+ T cells from blood. The origin of this receptor is a woman in her thirties or forties in good health.

The CDR3, as DNA: TGTGCCAGCGGTGGAGTGTGGGACTCCTATGGCTACACCTTC. It yields the protein CASGGVWDSYGYTF. This chain links TRBV6-6 with TRBJ1-2; D is perhaps TRBD1 (5 bases). CDR1 and CDR2 (germline): MNHNY, SVGAGI (reference sequence). The CDR3 spans 14 residues. The V and J ends lost 8 bases and 4 bases respectively, with 17 bases between them.